Each of the 19 T cell receptor beta chains below was sequenced from the same sample in a study of blood T cell repertoires in COVID-19. Sequenced by immunoSEQ multiplex PCR; TCRdb stores in-frame clones only, minus some. The sample yields around 100,000 clones, over 80% seen once. Material for sequencing was peripheral blood. The receptors derive from a woman in her sixties or seventies with acute or convalescent COVID-19.

This clone was counted once. The chain is built from TRBV18 and TRBJ1-2; TRBD1 aligns across 9 bases. Germline V lookup: CDR1 KGHSH, CDR2 LQKENI. The CDR3 consists of 14 residues. The ends lost 4 bases at V and 6 bases at J; junction bases unmatched: 6. CDR3 in DNA: TGTGCCAGCTCACGGGACAGGGAGGCGAATGGCTACACCTTC. Amino acids: CASSRDREANGYTF.

The CDR3 DNA sequence: TGTGCCAGCAGCCAAGCGCCAGCAGATACGCAGTATTTT. Translation gives CASSQAPADTQYF. This chain connects TRBV3-1 (or the pseudogene TRBV3-2) to TRBJ2-3; D is undetermined. The CDR3 totals 13 residues. V was shortened by 1 base and J by 4 bases, with 6 bases between the two germline ends. Germline CDR1 reads LGHDT; CDR2 reads YNNKEL (reference sequence).

Only one count was recorded for this clone. The chain carries TRBV9 and TRBJ2-2; D remains ambiguous. The V end lost 6 bases, the J end lost 0 bases, and 9 bases lay between the germline ends. Germline V lookup: CDR1 SGDLS, CDR2 YYNGEE. The CDR3 runs 14 residues. The CDR3 loop reads CASKSRTNTGELFF. In DNA, the CDR3 is TGTGCCAGCAAAAGCCGAACGAACACCGGGGAGCTGTTTTTT.

Only one count was recorded for this clone. For the CDR3, the DNA is TGTGCCAGCAGCCCCGGGACGGGGAGGGAAAAACTGTTTTTT. Its translation: CASSPGTGREKLFF. The chain uses TRBV2 and TRBJ1-4; weak D call: TRBD1 (5 bases). The germline V and J ends were trimmed by 6 bases and 8 bases, with 16 bases remaining between them. The V gene's germline CDR1 is SNHLY and CDR2 FYNNEI. This CDR3 is built from 14 residues.

Worth noting for this clone: A read error may account for a junction end that differs from germline. V usage is TRBV5-1 and J usage is TRBJ2-1; D is perhaps TRBD2 (5 bases). The CDR3 has 13 residues. From germline, CDR1 is SGHRS and CDR2 YFSETQ. CDR3: CASTLDLNNEQFF. The CDR3 DNA follows: TGCGCCAGCACCTTGGACTTAAACAATGAGCAGTTCTTC. Together with reference TRBV5-1 and TRBJ2-1, the CDR3 gives the full variable domain: KAGVTQTPRYLIKTRGQQVTLSCSPISGHRSVSWYQQTPGQGLQFLFEYFSETQRNKGNFPGRFSGRQFSNSRSEMNVSTLELGDSALYLCASTLDLNNEQFFGPGTRLTVL.

The rearrangement links TRBV5-6 to TRBJ2-1, with D perhaps matching TRBD1 (6 bases). Trimming took 1 base from V and 9 from J, leaving 20 bases between them. CDR1 and CDR2 (germline): SGHDT, YYEEEE. The CDR3 runs 16 residues. The CDR3 DNA reads as TGTGCCAGCAGCTTGCTGGGTGTACAGGGTGGGAGTGAGCAGTTCTTC. It yields the protein CASSLLGVQGGSEQFF.

This clone was counted once. The CDR3 region is CASSAGAGQPQHF. The CDR3 DNA is TGTGCCAGCAGCGCAGGTGCGGGTCAGCCCCAGCATTTT. This chain connects TRBV7-3 to TRBJ1-5; D remains unclear. The CDR3 is 13 amino acids. V lost 5 bases and J 6 bases, leaving 11 bases between the germline ends. CDR1 and CDR2 (germline): SGHTA, FQGTGA.

The J gene is TRBJ1-2, the V gene TRBV18; 11 nucleotides align to TRBD1. With 6 bases clipped from V and 6 bases from J, the junction kept 3 bases outside the gene matches. Per germline, CDR1 KGHSH and CDR2 LQKENI. The CDR3 is 13 residues long. CDR3 in amino acids: CASSSGQGDGYTF. CDR3 DNA sequence: TGTGCCAGCTCCTCGGGACAGGGGGATGGCTACACCTTC.

The chain combines TRBV6-5 with TRBJ2-1; no clear D gene. Germline loops: CDR1 MNHEY, CDR2 SVGAGI. The CDR3 consists of 14 residues. Trimming removed 10 bases from V and 0 bases from J, with 13 bases in between. CDR3 residues: CATTVDSSYNEQFF. The CDR3 nucleotides are TGTGCCACCACCGTTGACTCCTCCTACAATGAGCAGTTCTTC.

The chain links TRBV29-1 to TRBJ2-5; the match to TRBD1 covers 8 bases. Trimming cost V 4 bases and J 4 bases; bases outside gene matches: 5. Germline V gene sequence: CDR1 SQVTM, CDR2 ANQGSEA. The length of the CDR3 is 13 residues. In DNA, the CDR3 is TGCAGCGTTGTGGGGGACAGGTTAGAGACCCAGTACTTC. Its protein is CSVVGDRLETQYF.

V and J are TRBV4-1 and TRBJ2-2, with 7 bases fitting TRBD2. The CDR3 sequence is 17 residues long. The V gene end was trimmed by 1 base and the J gene end by 0 bases; junction bases not matched to a gene: 5. Germline values: CDR1 MGHRA, CDR2 YSYEKL. The CDR3 loop reads CASSQGWDYANTGELFF. The DNA of the CDR3 is TGCGCCAGCAGCCAAGGCTGGGACTACGCGAACACCGGGGAGCTGTTTTTT.

The genes are TRBV18 and TRBJ1-1; TRBD1 is a possible D gene (6 bases). Germline V gene sequence: CDR1 KGHSH, CDR2 LQKENI. The CDR3 totals 13 residues. V was cut by 4 bases and J by 2 bases, with 8 bases left in between. The CDR3 bases are TGTGCCAGCTCACGGACAGTAAACACTGAAGCTTTCTTT. Translated, it gives CASSRTVNTEAFF. The full variable domain, rest sourced from reference TRBV18 and TRBJ1-1, is NAGVMQNPRHLVRRRGQEARLRCSPMKGHSHVYWYRQLPEEGLKFMVYLQKENIIDESGMPKERFSAEFPKEGPSILRIQQVVRGDSAAYFCASSRTVNTEAFFGQGTRLTVV.

The chain has TRBV2 and TRBJ1-4; 10 bases match TRBD1. Germline loops: CDR1 SNHLY, CDR2 FYNNEI. The CDR3 extends over 15 amino acids. The trim removed 7 bases at V and 7 bases at J, leaving 9 bases unmatched. The CDR3 loop reads CASNQLTGGGEKLFF. In nucleotides, the CDR3 is TGTGCCAGCAACCAACTGACAGGGGGCGGTGAAAAACTGTTTTTT.

The CDR3 loop is CASTSRTSGGQETQYF. The CDR3 nucleotides are TGTGCCAGTACCTCCCGGACTAGCGGGGGTCAAGAGACCCAGTACTTC. The chain joins TRBV19 to TRBJ2-5, with 13 bases identical to TRBD2. The CDR3 runs to 16 residues. Germline V gene lookup returns CDR1 LNHDA and CDR2 SQIVND (reference sequence). V lost 7 bases and J lost 2; bases outside the gene matches: 7.

The chain carries TRBV2 and TRBJ2-2, with TRBD1 identical over 7 bases. The CDR3 runs to 14 residues. J gave up 7 bases and V 6 bases, and 8 bases lay outside the gene matches. Germline V lookup: CDR1 SNHLY, CDR2 FYNNEI. The CDR3 protein is CASRGTASSGELFF. DNA for the CDR3: TGTGCCAGCAGGGGGACAGCCAGTAGCGGGGAGCTGTTTTTT.

The V gene is TRBV7-2, the J gene TRBJ2-7, with a tentative D call TRBD1 (5 bases). V lost 0 bases to trimming and J lost 5 bases, with 14 bases between them. Germline CDR1 and CDR2: SGHTA and FQGNSA. This CDR3 has 15 amino acids. The CDR3 reads CASSLAFQGSHEQYF. DNA of the CDR3: TGTGCCAGCAGCTTAGCTTTCCAGGGATCCCACGAGCAGTACTTC. The full variable domain, in which reference TRBV7-2 and TRBJ2-7 provide the parts outside the CDR3, is GAGVSQSPSNKVTEKGKDVELRCDPISGHTALYWYRQSLGQGLEFLIYFQGNSAPDKSGLPSDRFSAERTGGSVSTLTIQRTQQEDSAVYLCASSLAFQGSHEQYFGPGTRLTVT.

V gene TRBV7-8 combines with J gene TRBJ1-3; D is undetermined. V shed 3 bases and J shed 1 base, with 7 bases lying between them. The CDR3 spans 14 residues. CDR1 SGHVS and CDR2 FQNEAQ come from the germline V gene. The CDR3 loop is CASSFSGSGNTIYF. The CDR3 DNA reads TGTGCCAGCAGCTTTTCCGGGTCTGGAAACACCATATATTTT.

DNA of the CDR3: TGTGCCAGCAGTTACTTTGACAGGGCTTCACCCCTCCACTTT. Its translation is CASSYFDRASPLHF. The chain links TRBV6-5 to TRBJ1-6, with 7 bases aligning to TRBD1. V gave up 1 base and J gave up 9 bases; unmatched junction bases: 3. The CDR3 is 14 amino acids. The germline V gene has CDR1 MNHEY and CDR2 SVGAGI.

This rearrangement joins TRBV18 to TRBJ2-1; maybe TRBD1 (5 bases). Trimming stripped 3 bases from V and 0 bases from J, with 12 bases between. Germline V gene lookup returns CDR1 KGHSH and CDR2 LQKENI. The CDR3 spans 16 residues. The CDR3 here is CASSPWPGNSYNEQFF. Here the CDR3 DNA reads TGTGCCAGCTCACCCTGGCCAGGGAACTCCTACAATGAGCAGTTCTTC.